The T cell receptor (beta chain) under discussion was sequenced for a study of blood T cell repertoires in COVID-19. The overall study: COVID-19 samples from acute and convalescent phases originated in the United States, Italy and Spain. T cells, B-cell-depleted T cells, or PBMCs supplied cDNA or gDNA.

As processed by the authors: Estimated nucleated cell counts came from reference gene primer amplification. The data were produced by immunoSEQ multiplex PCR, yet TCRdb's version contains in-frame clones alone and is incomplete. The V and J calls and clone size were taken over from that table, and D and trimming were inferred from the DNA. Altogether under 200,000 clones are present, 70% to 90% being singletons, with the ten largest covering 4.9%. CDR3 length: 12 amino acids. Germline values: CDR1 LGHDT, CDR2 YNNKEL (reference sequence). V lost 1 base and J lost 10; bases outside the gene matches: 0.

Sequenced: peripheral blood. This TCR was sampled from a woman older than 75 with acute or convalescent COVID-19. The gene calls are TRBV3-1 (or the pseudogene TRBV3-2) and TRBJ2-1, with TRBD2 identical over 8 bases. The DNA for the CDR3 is TGTGCCAGCAGCCAAGCTAGCGGGGAGCAGTTCTTC. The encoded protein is CASSQASGEQFF.